This TCR beta chain was obtained from a study of CD8 T cells in ankylosing spondylitis. In making TCR beta libraries, quantitative 5'-RACE with molecular barcodes was used. Each CDR3 protein is one row after TCRdb ran MiXCR on the 5' RACE reads. Among 350,000 or so distinct CDR3 sequences listed, 6.5% to 10% were seen once. This clonotype has only a few counts. What it binds is not known. In germline, CDR1 is SGHRS, CDR2 YFSETQ. This CDR3 region has 15 residues. Trimming removed 0 bases from V and 4 bases from J, with 14 bases in between. Regarding the study as a whole: Apparently characteristic of ankylosing spondylitis blood was a TCR beta motif (eight highly homologous variants). Disease-linked clones were reportedly significantly enriched in matched ankylosing spondylitis synovial fluid.

This TCR came from a male donor with ankylosing spondylitis. J is TRBJ2-7 and V is TRBV5-1; maybe TRBD2 (6 bases). The sequenced sample consisted of blood, either unsorted or a sorted T cell fraction (not recorded which). DNA of the CDR3: TGCGCCAGCAGCTTGGCCGGAGGGCAGCCTTACGAGCAGTACTTC. It is translated as CASSLAGGQPYEQYF. Filled out from reference TRBV5-1 and TRBJ2-7, the complete variable domain reads KAGVTQTPRYLIKTRGQQVTLSCSPISGHRSVSWYQQTPGQGLQFLFEYFSETQRNKGNFPGRFSGRQFSNSRSEMNVSTLELGDSALYLCASSLAGGQPYEQYFGPGTRLTVT.